This is a list of T cell receptor beta chains from one sample in a study of type 1 and type 2 diabetes patients. TCRdb redid the calling of the multiplex PCR reads with MiXCR, one entry per CDR3 protein. The profile covers 270,000 or so distinct CDR3 sequences, with approximately 45% appearing a single time and around 15% taken by the ten largest. Sample: peripheral blood mononuclear cells (PBMCs). Receptors originate from a man aged 18 to 30 with type 2 diabetes. Each CDR3 is given with its conserved first and last residue. Each record gives: J gene, V gene, D gene, clone size, CDR3 protein, CDR3 DNA. A D gene is named only where the DNA matches it firmly. Not every row has a clone size; where given, it reads once, few, many or a size class.

>TRBJ2-1|TRBV14|-|-
CASRPAADTQFF
TGTGCCAGCAGACCGGCGGCGGATACGCAGTTCTTC
>TRBJ2-7|TRBV11-2|TRBD2|-
CASSLGRTGTSVSYEQYF
TGTGCCAGCAGCTTAGGCCGAACCGGGACTAGCGTTTCCTACGAGCAGTACTTC
>TRBJ2-7|TRBV6-6|TRBD1|once
CAIWAGGSYEQYF
TGTGCCATCTGGGCAGGGGGCTCCTACGAGCAGTACTTC
>TRBJ2-7|TRBV2|-|many
CASSVGSYEQYF
TGTGCCAGCAGCGTCGGCTCCTACGAGCAGTACTTC
>TRBJ2-1|TRBV7-8|TRBD2|-
CASSTRTSGESSYNEQFF
TGTGCCAGCAGCACGCGGACTAGCGGGGAAAGCTCCTACAATGAGCAGTTCTTC
>TRBJ2-1|TRBV2|-|-
CASKNQGGTNEQFF
TGTGCCAGCAAAAATCAGGGGGGGACCAATGAGCAGTTCTTC
>TRBJ1-2|TRBV19|TRBD1|-
CASSIGQGAIGYTF
TGTGCCAGTAGTATTGGACAGGGGGCAATTGGCTACACCTTC
>TRBJ2-7|TRBV4-2|-|many
CASSQGGSYEQYF
TGTGCCAGCAGCCAAGGCGGGTCCTACGAGCAGTACTTC
>TRBJ2-7|TRBV6-1|TRBD1|few
CASSEGRGTYEQYF
TGTGCCAGCAGTGAGGGCAGGGGGACCTACGAGCAGTACTTC
>TRBJ2-7|TRBV27|TRBD2|few
CASSLGLAGPYEQYF
TGTGCCAGCAGTTTGGGACTAGCGGGTCCCTACGAGCAGTACTTC
>TRBJ2-3|TRBV29-1|TRBD2|-
CSVPTSGTSTDTQYF
TGCAGCGTTCCGACTAGCGGGACAAGCACAGATACGCAGTATTTT
>TRBJ1-2|TRBV15|TRBD1|-
CATSRQQGRDYGYTF
TGTGCCACCAGCAGACAACAGGGGAGGGACTATGGCTACACCTTC
>TRBJ2-3|TRBV7-2|-|-
CASSLMAVDTQYF
TGTGCCAGCAGCTTAATGGCGGTAGATACGCAGTATTTT
>TRBJ2-5|TRBV5-1|TRBD1|-
CASRAGQEARETQYF
TGCGCCAGCAGGGCGGGACAGGAGGCACGAGAGACCCAGTACTTC
>TRBJ2-5|TRBV24-1|-|-
CATSDTQEYQETQYF
TGTGCCACCAGTGACACACAGGAGTACCAAGAGACCCAGTACTTC
>TRBJ2-7|TRBV20-1|-|-
CSATKGTEHLYEQYF
TGCAGTGCCACCAAAGGAACGGAACATCTGTACGAGCAGTACTTC
>TRBJ2-7|TRBV19|TRBD1|-
CASSIQTGWNNYEQYF
TGTGCCAGTAGTATCCAGACAGGGTGGAATAACTACGAGCAGTACTTC
>TRBJ1-1|TRBV10-3|-|few
CAISFSRMRGDTEAFF
TGTGCCATCAGCTTCTCCCGAATGAGGGGAGACACTGAAGCTTTCTTT
>TRBJ2-5|TRBV6-1|-|few
CASSEWTGERAQYF
TGTGCCAGCAGTGAATGGACGGGAGAGCGGGCCCAGTACTTC
>TRBJ2-6|TRBV2|-|-
CASSRITISPSSGANVLTF
TGTGCCAGCAGCCGAATAACAATAAGCCCTAGCTCTGGGGCCAACGTCCTGACTTTC
>TRBJ1-1|TRBV11-2|-|-
CASSLIGGTEAFF
TGTGCCAGCAGCTTAATTGGGGGGACTGAAGCTTTCTTT
>TRBJ1-2|TRBV5-1|-|-
CASSLGGLPRSEKRGYTF
TGCGCCAGCAGCTTGGGTGGACTACCGAGGTCGGAAAAGAGGGGCTACACCTTC
>TRBJ2-2|TRBV19|TRBD2|-
CASRTSGRRWTGELFF
TGTGCCAGTAGGACTAGCGGGAGACGGTGGACCGGGGAGCTGTTTTTT
>TRBJ1-1|TRBV9|-|many
CASGGSNTEAFF
TGTGCCAGTGGGGGATCAAACACTGAAGCTTTCTTT
>TRBJ1-1|TRBV2|TRBD1|-
CASGQGSNTEAFF
TGTGCCAGTGGACAGGGGAGCAACACTGAAGCTTTCTTT
>TRBJ2-5|TRBV24-1|TRBD1|-
CATSGTGGEETQYF
TGTGCCACCAGCGGGACAGGGGGCGAAGAGACCCAGTACTTC
>TRBJ1-1|TRBV14|-|-
CASSKAVYGRAFF
TGTGCCAGCAGCAAAGCGGTTTATGGAAGAGCTTTCTTT
>TRBJ1-4|TRBV15|TRBD1|-
CATSVPQGVVEKLVF
TGTGCCACCAGTGTCCCACAGGGGGTTGTTGAAAAACTGGTTTTT
>TRBJ2-7|TRBV6-6|-|-
CASSESMEISYEQYF
TGCGCCAGCAGTGAGTCTATGGAGATCTCCTACGAGCAGTACTTC
>TRBJ2-7|TRBV28|TRBD1|-
CASRTGTYEQYF
TGTGCCAGCCGGACAGGGACCTACGAGCAGTACTTC
>TRBJ1-5|TRBV24-1|-|-
CATSVQGQPQHF
TGTGCCACCAGTGTTCAGGGTCAGCCCCAGCATTTT
>TRBJ2-6|TRBV28|-|few
CASSPSQGTGANVLTF
TGTGCCAGCAGTCCTAGCCAGGGCACTGGGGCCAACGTCCTGACTTTC
>TRBJ2-7|TRBV2|-|many
CATRTVTYEQYF
TGTGCCACGCGGACGGTCACCTACGAGCAGTACTTC
>TRBJ2-5|TRBV6-2/TRBV6-3|TRBD1|few
CASSKQGAVQETQYF
TGTGCCAGCAGTAAACAGGGGGCGGTTCAGGAGACCCAGTACTTC
>TRBJ2-7|TRBV9|-|-
CASSGGTNSYEQYF
TGTGCCAGTTCAGGGGGGACTAACTCCTACGAGCAGTACTTC
>TRBJ1-1|TRBV5-1|-|few
CASSPRHLGNRNTEAFF
TGCGCCAGCAGCCCACGCCACCTCGGCAACCGGAACACTGAAGCTTTCTTT
>TRBJ2-7|TRBV29-1|-|-
CSARDHNLTYEQCF
TGCAGTGCTAGAGATCACAACCTGACCTACGAGCAGTGCTTC
>TRBJ1-1|TRBV28|-|once
CASSPSYTEAFF
TGTGCCAGCAGTCCCAGTTACACTGAAGCTTTCTTT
>TRBJ1-5|TRBV6-5|-|-
CAILDQPQHF
TGTGCCATCCTCGACCAGCCCCAGCATTTT
>TRBJ1-5|TRBV7-2|-|-
CASSTTGPNQPQHF
TGTGCCAGCAGCACTACAGGGCCCAATCAGCCCCAGCATTTT
>TRBJ1-2|TRBV7-2|-|-
CASSLDIWGPYGYTF
TGTGCCAGCAGCTTAGATATTTGGGGACCCTATGGCTACACCTTC
>TRBJ2-6|TRBV10-3|-|many
CAISGDDSRSGANVLTF
TGTGCCATCAGTGGGGACGACTCCCGCTCTGGGGCCAACGTCCTGACTTTC
>TRBJ1-2|TRBV20-1|-|-
CSASLGLEYGYTF
TGCAGTGCGAGTTTAGGTCTAGAATATGGCTACACCTTC